The 10 T cell receptor beta chains reported below all come from one sample, sequenced in a study of cytomegalovirus exposure and HLA in healthy donors. With 60 Vbeta and 13 Jbeta primers, the PCR was carried out. Only in-frame clones appear in the TCRdb table, and some are missing; sequencing was by immunoSEQ multiplex PCR. The sample consists of some 110,000 clones, 74% of them appearing once. The source material was PBMCs. These receptors were taken from a woman aged 45-59 years in good health and CMV-seropositive.

The rearrangement links TRBV2 to TRBJ2-3; D gene unclear. This CDR3 is built from 11 residues. CDR1 and CDR2 (germline): SNHLY, FYNNEI. With 8 bases removed from V and 0 bases from J, the gap between germline ends came to 3 bases. The CDR3 bases are TGTGCCAGCGCGAGCACAGATACGCAGTATTTT. Protein sequence: CASASTDTQYF. The whole variable domain, filled in from reference TRBV2 and TRBJ2-3, reads EPEVTQTPSHQVTQMGQEVILRCVPISNHLYFYWYRQILGQKVEFLVSFYNNEISEKSEIFDDQFSVERPDGSNFTLKIRSTKLEDSAMYFCASASTDTQYFGPGTRLTVL.

This rearrangement joins TRBV18 to TRBJ2-1; 10 nucleotides line up with TRBD2. The CDR3 consists of 16 residues. Losses at the gene ends were 3 bases for V and 0 bases for J; bases not matched to a gene: 2. The germline V gene encodes CDR1 KGHSH and CDR2 LQKENI. CDR3 DNA sequence: TGTGCCAGCTCACCTAGCGGGAGGAGCTCCTACAATGAGCAGTTCTTC. It is translated as CASSPSGRSSYNEQFF.

This clone was seen only a few times. The chain joins TRBV2 to TRBJ1-2; D may be TRBD1 (5 bases). Germline CDR1 SNHLY, CDR2 FYNNEI. V gave up 6 bases and J gave up 7 bases, with 18 bases separating them. The CDR3 consists of 14 residues. The CDR3 loop reads CASRNTGTLGGYTF. For the CDR3, the DNA is TGTGCCAGCAGAAACACTGGGACTTTGGGTGGCTACACCTTC.

In this sample, this clone turned up once. The chain's CDR3 is CASSEAPDRPNEKLFF. The CDR3 DNA sequence: TGTGCCAGCAGTGAAGCGCCCGACAGGCCTAATGAAAAACTGTTTTTT. This chain links TRBV6-1 with TRBJ1-4; a weak D match, TRBD1 (6 bases). V lost 0 bases and J 3 bases, leaving 11 bases between the germline ends. The CDR3 has 16 residues. Germline V CDR1 and CDR2: MNHNS, SASEGT.

This sequence joins TRBV19 and TRBJ1-5; maybe TRBD1 (5 bases). The length of the CDR3 is 14 residues. Trimming took off 9 bases at V and 7 bases at J, with 19 bases between the two ends. Germline CDR1 LNHDA, CDR2 SQIVND (reference sequence). The CDR3 bases are TGTGCCAGCCGACTTTGGGGGGGTAACCAGCCCCAGCATTTT. Translating gives CASRLWGGNQPQHF.

V is TRBV11-2 and J is TRBJ2-2; D possibly corresponds to TRBD1 (6 bases). Trimming pared 2 bases from V and 7 bases from J, leaving 14 bases between. Germline CDR1 SGHAT, CDR2 FQNNGV. The CDR3 extends over 15 amino acids. The CDR3 sequence: CASSLNSGVGGELFF. The CDR3, as DNA: TGTGCCAGCAGCTTAAATTCAGGGGTCGGCGGGGAGCTGTTTTTT.

This chain joins TRBV28 and TRBJ2-7, with TRBD1 matching over 10 bases. V was clipped by 3 bases and J by 2 bases; unmatched bases: 4. The germline gives CDR1 MDHEN, CDR2 SYDVKM. There are 15 residues in the CDR3. The CDR3 loop reads CASSFTGTGAYEQYF. DNA of the CDR3: TGTGCCAGCAGTTTTACTGGGACAGGGGCCTACGAGCAGTACTTC. The complete variable domain, with remaining parts taken from reference TRBV28 and TRBJ2-7, reads DVKVTQSSRYLVKRTGEKVFLECVQDMDHENMFWYRQDPGLGLRLIYFSYDVKMKEKGDIPEGYSVSREKKERFSLILESASTNQTSMYLCASSFTGTGAYEQYFGPGTRLTVT.

This clone was counted between two and nine times. The J gene is TRBJ2-5, the V gene TRBV7-9; the match to TRBD2 covers 11 bases. Germline CDR1 is SEHNR and CDR2 is FQNEAQ (reference sequence). The V segment lost 6 bases and the J segment 1 base; nucleotides outside the gene matches: 7. The CDR3 runs 16 residues. For the CDR3, the DNA is TGTGCCAGCAGGACCGGGACTAGCGGAACCCAAGAGACCCAGTACTTC. This gives the protein CASRTGTSGTQETQYF.

The V and J genes are TRBV7-8 and TRBJ1-2; possibly TRBD1 for D (6 bases). The germline V gene encodes CDR1 SGHVS and CDR2 FQNEAQ. Trimming stripped 2 bases from V and 5 bases from J, with 21 bases between. The CDR3 covers 17 residues. This chain's CDR3 is CASSLSTRTDSGYGYTF. For the CDR3, the DNA is TGTGCCAGCAGCTTATCGACCCGGACAGATTCTGGGTATGGCTACACCTTC.

The rearrangement joins TRBV19 to TRBJ1-6, with 8 positions matching TRBD1. This CDR3 spans 14 amino acids. CDR1 is LNHDA and CDR2 is SQIVND in the germline V gene (reference sequence). The J segment lost 6 bases and the V segment lost 6 bases, leaving 4 bases of the junction unmatched. CDR3 sequence (DNA): TGTGCCAGTAGGGGACAGGTCGGTAATTCACCCCTCCACTTT. Amino acid sequence: CASRGQVGNSPLHF.